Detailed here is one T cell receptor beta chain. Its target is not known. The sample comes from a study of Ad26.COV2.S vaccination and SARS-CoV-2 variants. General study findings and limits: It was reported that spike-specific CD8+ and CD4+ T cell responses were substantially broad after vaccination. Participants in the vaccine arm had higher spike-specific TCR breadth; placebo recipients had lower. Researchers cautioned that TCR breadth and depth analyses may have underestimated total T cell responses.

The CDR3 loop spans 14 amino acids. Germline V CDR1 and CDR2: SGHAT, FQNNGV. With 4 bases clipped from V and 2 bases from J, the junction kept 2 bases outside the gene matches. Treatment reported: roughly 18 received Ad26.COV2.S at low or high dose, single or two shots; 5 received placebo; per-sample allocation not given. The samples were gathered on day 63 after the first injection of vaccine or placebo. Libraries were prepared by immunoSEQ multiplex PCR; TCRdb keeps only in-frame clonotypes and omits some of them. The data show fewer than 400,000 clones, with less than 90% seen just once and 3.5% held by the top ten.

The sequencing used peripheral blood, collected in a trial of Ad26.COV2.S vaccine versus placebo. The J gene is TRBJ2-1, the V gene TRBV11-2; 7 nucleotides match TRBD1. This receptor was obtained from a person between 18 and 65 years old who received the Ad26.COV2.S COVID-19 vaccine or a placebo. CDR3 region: CASSYRGPYNEQFF. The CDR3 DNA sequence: TGTGCCAGCAGCTACAGGGGTCCCTACAATGAGCAGTTCTTC.